The rows below give T cell receptor beta chains drawn from one sample of a study of T cell responses to AZD1222 COVID-19 vaccine. Profiled with immunoSEQ multiplex PCR; TCRdb holds only in-frame clones, not every one. The sample shows fewer than 90,000 clones, roughly 90% of them seen only once. This sample comprised peripheral blood, obtained on day 0 of AZD1222 vaccination. These receptors all come from an adult in good health. The CDR3 runs from the conserved cysteine through the conserved F or W. The order of the fields is J gene, clone size, V gene, CDR3 protein. Size is stated for part of the rows, as once, few or many counts, or as a class when the clone is expanded.

j_gene: TRBJ1-6; abundance: once; v_gene: TRBV2; CDR3aa: CASSDREPFLSYNSPLHF
j_gene: TRBJ2-7; abundance: -; v_gene: TRBV11-3; CDR3aa: CASSPSPGQGYEQYF
j_gene: TRBJ2-7; abundance: -; v_gene: TRBV18; CDR3aa: CASSPRGDPSSHEQYF
j_gene: TRBJ1-2; abundance: -; v_gene: TRBV7-9; CDR3aa: CASSLAGGHGYGYTF
j_gene: TRBJ1-2; abundance: -; v_gene: TRBV5-1; CDR3aa: CASSPGQAEYGYTF
j_gene: TRBJ1-2; abundance: -; v_gene: TRBV28; CDR3aa: CASEANYGYTF
j_gene: TRBJ2-7; abundance: few; v_gene: TRBV24-1; CDR3aa: CATSDPYEQYF
j_gene: TRBJ2-1; abundance: -; v_gene: TRBV15; CDR3aa: CATSRVRDYNEQFF
j_gene: TRBJ1-3; abundance: -; v_gene: TRBV7-9; CDR3aa: CASSSYSEGYSGNTIYF
j_gene: TRBJ2-3; abundance: -; v_gene: TRBV6-5; CDR3aa: CASRGTTTDTQYF
j_gene: TRBJ1-2; abundance: -; v_gene: TRBV28; CDR3aa: CASSISRADYGYTF
j_gene: TRBJ1-6; abundance: -; v_gene: TRBV5-4; CDR3aa: CASSPWQNSPLHF
j_gene: TRBJ1-2; abundance: -; v_gene: TRBV7-9; CDR3aa: CASSPGTNRGYTF
j_gene: TRBJ1-1; abundance: -; v_gene: TRBV12-3/TRBV12-4; CDR3aa: CASSLGTGTEAFF
j_gene: TRBJ1-1; abundance: -; v_gene: TRBV10-2; CDR3aa: CASSQGRIEAFF
j_gene: TRBJ1-5; abundance: -; v_gene: TRBV5-4; CDR3aa: CASSLGPNQPQHF
j_gene: TRBJ2-7; abundance: once; v_gene: TRBV9; CDR3aa: CASSVGGRAADEQYF
j_gene: TRBJ2-1; abundance: -; v_gene: TRBV9; CDR3aa: CASSVSGRVSYNEQFF
j_gene: TRBJ1-5; abundance: -; v_gene: TRBV30; CDR3aa: CACGTNSRQNQPQHF
j_gene: TRBJ2-5; abundance: -; v_gene: TRBV5-4; CDR3aa: CASSNPLAGGQETQYF
j_gene: TRBJ2-7; abundance: -; v_gene: TRBV14; CDR3aa: CASSQSRRANEQYF
j_gene: TRBJ1-2; abundance: once; v_gene: TRBV24-1; CDR3aa: CATRGQGNYGYTF
j_gene: TRBJ1-2; abundance: -; v_gene: TRBV3-1/TRBV3-2; CDR3aa: CASRTGDVGYTF
j_gene: TRBJ2-1; abundance: -; v_gene: TRBV5-1; CDR3aa: CASSSQPNTYNEQFF
j_gene: TRBJ2-6; abundance: -; v_gene: TRBV19; CDR3aa: CASTPSAEGPSGANVLTF
j_gene: TRBJ1-4; abundance: -; v_gene: TRBV7-2; CDR3aa: CASSPSTNEKLFF
j_gene: TRBJ1-2; abundance: -; v_gene: TRBV3-1/TRBV3-2; CDR3aa: CASSQGQGNNYGYTF
j_gene: TRBJ1-5; abundance: -; v_gene: TRBV4-1; CDR3aa: CASSQSPGRDGWNQPQHF
j_gene: TRBJ1-6; abundance: -; v_gene: TRBV7-2; CDR3aa: CASSLQSSYNSPLHF
j_gene: TRBJ1-6; abundance: -; v_gene: TRBV5-4; CDR3aa: CASSLDHSLRTLHF
j_gene: TRBJ1-3; abundance: -; v_gene: TRBV5-4; CDR3aa: CASSPGISGNTIYF
j_gene: TRBJ2-2; abundance: -; v_gene: TRBV28; CDR3aa: CASSLWGLAGGPGELFF
j_gene: TRBJ2-6; abundance: -; v_gene: TRBV28; CDR3aa: CASSSRTGRTASGANVLTF
j_gene: TRBJ2-7; abundance: -; v_gene: TRBV18; CDR3aa: CASSPGGTYEQYF
j_gene: TRBJ2-7; abundance: -; v_gene: TRBV11-2; CDR3aa: CASRQERRDRAFHEQYF
j_gene: TRBJ2-5; abundance: -; v_gene: TRBV18; CDR3aa: CASSGQGAVETQYF
j_gene: TRBJ2-1; abundance: -; v_gene: TRBV6-2/TRBV6-3; CDR3aa: CASSYSNPTSGQFF
j_gene: TRBJ2-6; abundance: once; v_gene: TRBV13; CDR3aa: CASLTSSGANVLTF
j_gene: TRBJ2-7; abundance: few; v_gene: TRBV29-1; CDR3aa: CSVRTGVTSYEQYF
j_gene: TRBJ2-1; abundance: -; v_gene: TRBV11-3; CDR3aa: CASSLDSTGVYNEQFF
j_gene: TRBJ1-1; abundance: few; v_gene: TRBV12-3/TRBV12-4; CDR3aa: CASSRFLTEAFF
j_gene: TRBJ1-1; abundance: -; v_gene: TRBV6-1; CDR3aa: CASNLARTENTEAFF
j_gene: TRBJ2-2; abundance: -; v_gene: TRBV19; CDR3aa: CASSTGTANTGELFF